These T cell receptor beta chains were read from a single sample in a study of neurological immune-mediated disorders. From the 5' RACE reads, TCRdb called clonotypes with MiXCR, one entry per CDR3 protein. Here the sample spans over 55,000 distinct CDR3 sequences, about 10% being singletons. The sequenced material came from PBMCs. The source is a male donor with HTLV-1-associated myelopathy (HAM/TSP). CDR3s include the opening cysteine and the closing phenylalanine or tryptophan. Fields, in order: V gene, J gene, clone size, D gene, CDR3 protein, CDR3 DNA. D genes are given only for firm matches. Rows give clone size only sometimes, using once, few, many, or a class for an expanded clone.

v_gene: TRBV4-3; j_gene: TRBJ2-6; abundance: many; d_gene: TRBD2; CDR3aa: CASSQERASGDSGANVLTF; CDR3nt: TGCGCCAGCAGCCAGGAAAGGGCTAGCGGGGACTCTGGGGCCAACGTCCTGACTTTC
v_gene: TRBV7-2; j_gene: TRBJ1-2; abundance: many; d_gene: NA; CDR3aa: CASSLAQDGYSGYTF; CDR3nt: TGTGCCAGCAGCTTAGCGCAGGATGGGTATTCTGGCTACACCTTC
v_gene: TRBV21-1; j_gene: TRBJ1-1; abundance: NA; d_gene: NA; CDR3aa: CASSKGVYGRRKYRHTEAFF; CDR3nt: TGTGCCAGCAGCAAAGGAGTTTATGGGAGGCGAAAATACCGGCACACTGAAGCTTTCTTT
v_gene: TRBV6-2/TRBV6-3; j_gene: TRBJ2-4; abundance: many; d_gene: NA; CDR3aa: CASSARGLTAKNIQYF; CDR3nt: TGTGCCAGCAGTGCCCGGGGGCTTACAGCCAAAAACATTCAGTACTTC
v_gene: TRBV5-5; j_gene: TRBJ2-1; abundance: many; d_gene: NA; CDR3aa: CASSLFGGDNEQFF; CDR3nt: TGTGCCAGCAGCTTGTTCGGCGGAGACAATGAGCAGTTCTTC
v_gene: TRBV9; j_gene: TRBJ1-1; abundance: many; d_gene: NA; CDR3aa: CASSQDPQNTEAFF; CDR3nt: TGTGCCAGCAGCCAGGACCCACAGAACACTGAAGCTTTCTTT
v_gene: TRBV12-3/TRBV12-4; j_gene: TRBJ2-7; abundance: many; d_gene: NA; CDR3aa: CASRSSGGEQYF; CDR3nt: TGTGCCAGCAGATCTAGTGGCGGAGAGCAGTACTTC
v_gene: TRBV20-1; j_gene: TRBJ1-1; abundance: many; d_gene: TRBD1; CDR3aa: CSAMVQGQRMLGLGAFF; CDR3nt: TGCAGTGCTATGGTTCAGGGACAGCGAATGTTAGGTCTTGGAGCTTTCTTT
v_gene: TRBV5-1; j_gene: TRBJ2-1; abundance: NA; d_gene: TRBD1; CDR3aa: CASVPGPGQAFNEQFF; CDR3nt: TGCGCCAGCGTACCCGGACCGGGACAGGCCTTCAATGAGCAGTTCTTC
v_gene: TRBV28; j_gene: TRBJ1-5; abundance: many; d_gene: NA; CDR3aa: CASSPPGSNQPQHF; CDR3nt: TGTGCCAGCAGCCCGCCAGGGAGCAATCAGCCCCAGCATTTT
v_gene: TRBV24-1; j_gene: TRBJ2-1; abundance: many; d_gene: NA; CDR3aa: CATSGGDLSYNEQFF; CDR3nt: TGTGCCACCAGTGGGGGGGATCTCTCCTACAATGAGCAGTTCTTC
v_gene: TRBV14; j_gene: TRBJ1-6; abundance: many; d_gene: NA; CDR3aa: CASKRQAYNSPLHF; CDR3nt: TGTGCCAGCAAGCGACAGGCATATAATTCACCCCTCCACTTT
v_gene: TRBV5-1; j_gene: TRBJ2-6; abundance: many; d_gene: NA; CDR3aa: CASSLGGTGANVLTF; CDR3nt: TGCGCCAGCAGCTTGGGGGGAACTGGGGCCAACGTCCTGACTTTC
v_gene: TRBV10-3; j_gene: TRBJ1-5; abundance: many; d_gene: NA; CDR3aa: CATARQVSGQPQHF; CDR3nt: TGTGCCACCGCCCGACAGGTGTCAGGGCAGCCCCAGCATTTT
v_gene: TRBV20-1; j_gene: TRBJ2-5; abundance: many; d_gene: TRBD1; CDR3aa: CSAPGGTGRAWETQYF; CDR3nt: TGCAGTGCCCCGGGCGGGACAGGGCGTGCTTGGGAGACCCAGTACTTC
v_gene: TRBV6-1; j_gene: TRBJ2-1; abundance: NA; d_gene: TRBD1; CDR3aa: CASSGRQGSSYNEQFF; CDR3nt: TGTGCCAGCAGTGGGAGACAGGGGAGCTCCTACAATGAGCAGTTCTTC
v_gene: TRBV2; j_gene: TRBJ2-1; abundance: many; d_gene: TRBD1; CDR3aa: CASSLTGGRDNEQFF; CDR3nt: TGTGCCAGCAGTTTAACAGGGGGCCGGGACAATGAGCAGTTCTTC
v_gene: TRBV11-3; j_gene: TRBJ2-7; abundance: many; d_gene: NA; CDR3aa: CASSPIGTNYEQYF; CDR3nt: TGTGCCAGCAGCCCGATTGGGACAAACTACGAGCAGTACTTC
v_gene: TRBV29-1; j_gene: TRBJ1-1; abundance: many; d_gene: NA; CDR3aa: CSARRSGTEAFF; CDR3nt: TGCAGCGCAAGACGTTCAGGGACTGAAGCTTTCTTT
v_gene: TRBV7-2; j_gene: TRBJ2-5; abundance: many; d_gene: TRBD1; CDR3aa: CASSRGGTGNYWETQYF; CDR3nt: TGTGCCAGCAGCCGAGGGGGGACAGGGAATTATTGGGAGACCCAGTACTTC
v_gene: TRBV7-8; j_gene: TRBJ1-5; abundance: many; d_gene: NA; CDR3aa: CASSLARKGNQPQHF; CDR3nt: TGTGCCAGCAGCTTAGCGCGGAAGGGCAATCAGCCCCAGCATTTT
v_gene: TRBV20-1; j_gene: TRBJ2-5; abundance: many; d_gene: NA; CDR3aa: CSASGDLQETQYF; CDR3nt: TGCAGTGCTAGTGGGGACCTCCAAGAGACCCAGTACTTC
v_gene: TRBV15; j_gene: TRBJ2-1; abundance: many; d_gene: TRBD2; CDR3aa: CATSLRGGNEQFF; CDR3nt: TGTGCCACCAGCTTGCGGGGGGGCAATGAGCAGTTCTTC
v_gene: TRBV27; j_gene: TRBJ2-5; abundance: many; d_gene: NA; CDR3aa: CASRLDYSPQETQYF; CDR3nt: TGTGCCAGCAGACTAGATTACAGCCCCCAAGAGACCCAGTACTTC
v_gene: TRBV3-1; j_gene: TRBJ2-7; abundance: many; d_gene: NA; CDR3aa: CASSQEPGMWHF; CDR3nt: TGTGCCAGCAGCCAAGAACCGGGGATGTGGCACTTC
v_gene: TRBV10-3; j_gene: TRBJ1-6; abundance: many; d_gene: NA; CDR3aa: CAISDVGDPSSYNSPLHF; CDR3nt: TGTGCCATCAGTGATGTAGGGGACCCCAGCTCCTATAATTCACCCCTCCACTTT
v_gene: TRBV7-8; j_gene: TRBJ2-7; abundance: many; d_gene: NA; CDR3aa: CASTLGAAETYEQYF; CDR3nt: TGTGCCAGCACCCTAGGGGCAGCTGAAACCTACGAGCAGTACTTC
v_gene: TRBV7-9; j_gene: TRBJ2-6; abundance: many; d_gene: NA; CDR3aa: CASSETTTGLSGANVLTF; CDR3nt: TGTGCCAGCAGCGAGACGACAACGGGCCTCTCTGGGGCCAACGTCCTGACTTTC
v_gene: TRBV6-5; j_gene: TRBJ2-5; abundance: many; d_gene: TRBD2; CDR3aa: CASRPAGGAETQYF; CDR3nt: TGTGCCAGCAGACCCGCCGGGGGGGCAGAGACCCAGTACTTC
v_gene: TRBV15; j_gene: TRBJ2-3; abundance: many; d_gene: NA; CDR3aa: CATSRVLMGGPDTQYF; CDR3nt: TGTGCCACCAGCAGAGTCCTGATGGGCGGCCCAGATACGCAGTATTTT
v_gene: TRBV6-1; j_gene: TRBJ2-7; abundance: many; d_gene: TRBD1; CDR3aa: CASSWTGYEQYF; CDR3nt: TGTGCCAGCAGTTGGACAGGATACGAGCAGTACTTC
v_gene: TRBV10-3; j_gene: TRBJ2-1; abundance: NA; d_gene: TRBD2; CDR3aa: CAISAIPIAGGPRADQFF; CDR3nt: TGTGCCATCAGTGCAATACCCATAGCGGGGGGACCGAGGGCTGATCAGTTCTTC
v_gene: TRBV5-1; j_gene: TRBJ2-3; abundance: many; d_gene: TRBD2; CDR3aa: CASSAGLAGGPGTDTQYF; CDR3nt: TGCGCCAGCAGCGCAGGACTAGCGGGGGGGCCCGGCACAGATACGCAGTATTTT
v_gene: TRBV12-3/TRBV12-4; j_gene: TRBJ2-1; abundance: many; d_gene: TRBD2; CDR3aa: CASTNSGAGGPLYNEQFF; CDR3nt: TGTGCCAGCACTAATTCGGGCGCGGGGGGGCCGCTGTACAATGAGCAGTTCTTC
v_gene: TRBV5-1; j_gene: TRBJ1-2; abundance: many; d_gene: TRBD1; CDR3aa: CASNSGGAKGGYTF; CDR3nt: TGCGCCAGCAACTCAGGGGGCGCAAAGGGTGGCTACACCTTC
v_gene: TRBV11-1; j_gene: TRBJ2-1; abundance: NA; d_gene: NA; CDR3aa: CASSYSSYNEQFF; CDR3nt: TGTGCCAGCAGCTATAGCTCCTACAATGAGCAGTTCTTC
v_gene: TRBV5-5; j_gene: TRBJ1-1; abundance: NA; d_gene: NA; CDR3aa: CASSPNVGKGTEAFF; CDR3nt: TGTGCCAGCAGCCCCAACGTCGGAAAGGGCACTGAAGCTTTCTTT
v_gene: TRBV5-1; j_gene: TRBJ2-1; abundance: many; d_gene: TRBD1; CDR3aa: CASSLTIGPQGNNEQFF; CDR3nt: TGCGCCAGCAGCTTGACTATTGGGCCACAGGGGAACAATGAGCAGTTCTTC
v_gene: TRBV7-2; j_gene: TRBJ2-1; abundance: many; d_gene: TRBD2; CDR3aa: CASSLVVVLAGAMNEQFF; CDR3nt: TGTGCCAGCAGCTTAGTTGTGGTGCTAGCGGGGGCTATGAATGAGCAGTTCTTC
v_gene: TRBV12-3/TRBV12-4; j_gene: TRBJ2-1; abundance: NA; d_gene: NA; CDR3aa: CASSFRSARRYNEQFF; CDR3nt: TGTGCCAGCAGTTTTCGGTCGGCAAGGAGGTACAATGAGCAGTTCTTC
v_gene: TRBV7-2; j_gene: TRBJ2-7; abundance: many; d_gene: NA; CDR3aa: CASSLSSSYEQYF; CDR3nt: TGTGCCAGCAGCTTGTCCAGCTCCTACGAGCAGTACTTC
v_gene: TRBV7-9; j_gene: TRBJ2-1; abundance: many; d_gene: TRBD2; CDR3aa: CASELGLAVVNEQFF; CDR3nt: TGTGCCAGCGAGTTAGGACTAGCGGTTGTCAATGAGCAGTTCTTC
v_gene: TRBV20-1; j_gene: TRBJ2-3; abundance: many; d_gene: TRBD2; CDR3aa: CSASSGGTDTQYF; CDR3nt: TGCAGTGCTAGCTCCGGGGGGACAGATACGCAGTATTTT
v_gene: TRBV28; j_gene: TRBJ2-7; abundance: NA; d_gene: NA; CDR3aa: CTMTGPREF; CDR3nt: TGTACCATGACGGGGCCCCGGGAATTC
v_gene: TRBV29-1; j_gene: TRBJ2-2; abundance: many; d_gene: NA; CDR3aa: CSVDFGYTGELFF; CDR3nt: TGCAGCGTTGACTTCGGGTACACCGGGGAGCTGTTTTTT
v_gene: TRBV5-6; j_gene: TRBJ2-1; abundance: NA; d_gene: NA; CDR3aa: CASTPGGSSYNEQFF; CDR3nt: TGTGCCAGCACCCCGGGGGGCAGCTCCTACAATGAGCAGTTCTTC
v_gene: TRBV5-1; j_gene: TRBJ2-7; abundance: many; d_gene: NA; CDR3aa: CASSSREAYEQYF; CDR3nt: TGCGCCAGCAGCTCCAGGGAGGCCTACGAGCAGTACTTC
v_gene: TRBV4-1; j_gene: TRBJ2-3; abundance: many; d_gene: NA; CDR3aa: CASSQEFQDTQYF; CDR3nt: TGCGCCAGCAGCCAAGAGTTCCAAGATACGCAGTATTTT
v_gene: TRBV7-2; j_gene: TRBJ1-6; abundance: many; d_gene: NA; CDR3aa: CASSLRRANNSPLHF; CDR3nt: TGTGCCAGCAGCTTGCGCAGGGCCAATAATTCACCCCTCCACTTT
v_gene: TRBV15; j_gene: TRBJ1-1; abundance: many; d_gene: TRBD1; CDR3aa: CATSQGLNTEAFF; CDR3nt: TGTGCCACTTCACAGGGGTTGAACACTGAAGCTTTCTTT